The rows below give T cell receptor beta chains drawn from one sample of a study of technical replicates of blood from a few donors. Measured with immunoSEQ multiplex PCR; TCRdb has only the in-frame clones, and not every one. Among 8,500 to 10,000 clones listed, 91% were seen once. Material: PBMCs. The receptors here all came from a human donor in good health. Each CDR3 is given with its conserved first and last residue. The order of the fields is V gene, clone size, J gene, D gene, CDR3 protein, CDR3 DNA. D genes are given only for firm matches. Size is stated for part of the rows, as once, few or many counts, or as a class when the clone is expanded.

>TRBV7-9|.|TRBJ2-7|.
CASSYVVSPYEQYF
TGTGCCAGCAGCTACGTAGTAAGTCCCTACGAGCAGTACTTC
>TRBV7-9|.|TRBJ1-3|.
CASGLLDRTSGNTIYF
TGTGCCAGCGGACTATTAGACCGTACCTCTGGAAACACCATATATTTT
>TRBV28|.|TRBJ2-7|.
CATRPGAHSYEQYF
TGTGCTACACGACCAGGGGCCCACTCCTACGAGCAGTACTTC
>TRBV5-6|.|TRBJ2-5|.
CASSLAGDQETQYF
TGTGCCAGCAGCTTGGCCGGGGACCAAGAGACCCAGTACTTC
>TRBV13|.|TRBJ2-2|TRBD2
CASSPFWGGTTGELFF
TGTGCCAGCAGCCCCTTTTGGGGAGGGACTACCGGGGAGCTGTTTTTT
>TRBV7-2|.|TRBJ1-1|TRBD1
CASSRDRRDAFF
TGTGCCAGCAGTCGGGACAGGAGGGATGCTTTCTTT
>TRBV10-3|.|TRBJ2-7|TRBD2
CAIRRGLAGPYEQYF
TGTGCCATCAGACGAGGACTAGCGGGGCCCTACGAGCAGTACTTC
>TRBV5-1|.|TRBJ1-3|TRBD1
CASSEQGAGGNTIYF
TGCGCCAGCAGTGAACAGGGGGCAGGTGGAAACACCATATATTTT
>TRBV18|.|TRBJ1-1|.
CASSGGAGTEAFF
TGTGCCAGCTCCGGGGGGGCGGGCACTGAAGCTTTCTTT
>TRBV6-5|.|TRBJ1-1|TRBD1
CASSPPGTGNMAF
TGTGCCAGCAGTCCGCCCGGGACAGGGAATATGGCCTTT
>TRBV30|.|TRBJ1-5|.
CAWSPNSDQPQHF
TGTGCCTGGAGCCCCAACAGTGATCAGCCCCAGCATTTT
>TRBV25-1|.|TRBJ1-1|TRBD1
CASSAGGRLNTEAFF
TGTGCCAGCAGTGCAGGGGGCAGGTTGAACACTGAAGCTTTCTTT
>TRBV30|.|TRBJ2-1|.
CAWGSAGIYNEQFF
TGTGCCTGGGGGTCGGCAGGCATCTACAATGAGCAGTTCTTC
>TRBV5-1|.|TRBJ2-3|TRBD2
CASSGGLAGFTDTQYF
TGCGCCAGCAGCGGGGGACTAGCGGGCTTCACAGATACGCAGTATTTT
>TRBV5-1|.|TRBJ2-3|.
CASSGTLADTQYF
TGCGCCAGTAGCGGTACCTTAGCAGATACGCAGTATTTT
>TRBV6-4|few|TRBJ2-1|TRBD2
CASSDGTSNEQFF
TGTGCCAGCAGTGACGGGACTAGCAATGAGCAGTTCTTC
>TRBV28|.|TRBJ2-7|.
CASRDTVYEQYF
TGTGCCAGCAGAGACACAGTATACGAGCAGTACTTC
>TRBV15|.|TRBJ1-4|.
CATSNPRTTNEKLFF
TGTGCCACCAGCAACCCAAGGACTACTAATGAAAAACTGTTTTTT
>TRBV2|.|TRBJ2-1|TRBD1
CASRKDPGQGSYNEQFF
TGTGCCAGCAGGAAGGACCCGGGACAGGGTTCCTACAATGAGCAGTTCTTC
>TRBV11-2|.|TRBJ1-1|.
CASSLERGLGTEAFF
TGTGCCAGCAGCTTAGAACGGGGTTTAGGCACTGAAGCTTTCTTT
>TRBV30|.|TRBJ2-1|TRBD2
CAWSKPAGGREQFF
TGTGCCTGGAGTAAACCCGCGGGGGGGCGGGAGCAGTTCTTC
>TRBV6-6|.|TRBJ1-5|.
CASSLGPRGQPQHF
TGTGCCAGCAGCCTCGGGCCTCGGGGGCAGCCCCAGCATTTT
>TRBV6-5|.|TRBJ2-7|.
CASSPPADEQYF
TGTGCCAGCAGTCCCCCAGCGGACGAGCAGTACTTC
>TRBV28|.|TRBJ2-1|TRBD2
CASSLFGWGTSEYNEQFF
TGTGCCAGCAGTTTATTCGGGTGGGGGACTAGCGAATACAATGAGCAGTTCTTC
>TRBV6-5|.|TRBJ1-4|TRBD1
CASRGTGGDEKLFF
TGTGCCAGCAGAGGGACAGGGGGCGATGAAAAACTGTTTTTT
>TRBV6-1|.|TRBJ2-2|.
CASSEAPETGELFF
TGTGCCAGCAGTGAAGCGCCGGAGACCGGGGAGCTGTTTTTT
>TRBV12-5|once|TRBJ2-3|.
CASGLTGTDTQYF
TGTGCTAGTGGTTTAACCGGGACAGATACGCAGTATTTT
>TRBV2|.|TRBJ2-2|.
CASSVASVNTGELFF
TGTGCCAGCAGTGTGGCTAGCGTGAACACCGGGGAGCTGTTTTTT
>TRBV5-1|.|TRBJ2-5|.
CASSLVPSQETQYF
TGCGCCAGCAGCTTGGTTCCCAGCCAAGAGACCCAGTACTTC
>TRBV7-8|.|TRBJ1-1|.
CASSLAVRGDTEAFF
TGTGCCAGCAGCTTAGCCGTACGGGGGGACACTGAAGCTTTCTTT
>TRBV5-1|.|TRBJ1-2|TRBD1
CASSFNPGQGVFSYGYTF
TGCGCCAGCAGCTTTAATCCGGGACAGGGGGTGTTCAGCTATGGCTACACCTTC
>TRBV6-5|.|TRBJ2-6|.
CASGQSGANVLTF
TGTGCCAGCGGTCAGTCTGGGGCCAACGTCCTGACTTTC
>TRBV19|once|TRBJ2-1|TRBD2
CASSIDLASGSYNEQFF
TGTGCCAGTAGTATAGATCTGGCTAGCGGGTCTTACAATGAGCAGTTCTTC
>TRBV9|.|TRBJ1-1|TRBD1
CASSETGTENTEAFF
TGTGCCAGCAGCGAGACCGGGACAGAGAACACTGAAGCTTTCTTT
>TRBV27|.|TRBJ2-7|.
CASSSRGAGLYEQYF
TGTGCCAGCAGTTCCCGGGGGGCTGGGCTCTACGAGCAGTACTTC
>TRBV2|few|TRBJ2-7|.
CASAQPFEGEQYF
TGTGCCAGCGCCCAGCCCTTTGAGGGAGAGCAGTACTTC
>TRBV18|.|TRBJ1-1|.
CASTQGLNTEAFF
TGTGCCAGCACGCAGGGCCTGAACACTGAAGCTTTCTTT
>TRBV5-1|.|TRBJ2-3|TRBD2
CASSPGTSGSPPDTQYF
TGCGCCAGCAGCCCCGGGACTAGCGGGAGCCCCCCAGATACGCAGTATTTT
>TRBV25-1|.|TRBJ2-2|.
CASSEYSTGELFF
TGTGCCAGCAGTGAGTACAGTACCGGGGAGCTGTTTTTT
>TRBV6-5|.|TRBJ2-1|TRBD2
CASSYSGRPNEQFF
TGTGCCAGCAGTTACAGCGGGAGACCGAATGAGCAGTTCTTC
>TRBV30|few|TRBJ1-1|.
CAWRSGVSMNTEAFF
TGTGCCTGGAGATCGGGAGTGTCGATGAACACTGAAGCTTTCTTT
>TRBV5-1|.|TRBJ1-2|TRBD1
CASSRQGGLYGYTF
TGCGCCAGCAGCCGACAGGGGGGGCTCTATGGCTACACCTTC
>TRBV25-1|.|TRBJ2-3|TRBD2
CASSESQLAVNTDTQYF
TGTGCCAGCAGTGAATCCCAACTAGCGGTTAACACAGATACGCAGTATTTT
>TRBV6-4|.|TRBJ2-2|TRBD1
CASSDGTDTGELFF
TGTGCCAGCAGTGACGGGACAGACACCGGGGAGCTGTTTTTT
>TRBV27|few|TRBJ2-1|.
CASSLGLLYNEQFF
TGTGCCAGCAGCCTGGGACTCCTCTACAATGAGCAGTTCTTC
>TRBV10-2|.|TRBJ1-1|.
CASSVHSPNTEAFF
TGCGCCAGCAGTGTTCACAGCCCGAACACTGAAGCTTTCTTT
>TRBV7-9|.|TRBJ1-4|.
CASSPDEKLFF
TGTGCCAGCAGCCCGGATGAAAAACTGTTTTTT